This T cell receptor beta chain comes out of a study of T cell repertoires in cytomegalovirus infection (dated by TCRdb to between 2018 and 2021). Looking at the study overall: Recently identified HLA-C-restricted CMV epitopes, whose presentation resists viral immunomodulation, were targeted by peptide stimulations together with well-studied HLA-B-restricted epitopes. Donor HLA type was relevant to the analysis, as public TCR beta signatures indicated carriage of CMV infection together with the matching HLA type. On the study overall, not on this receptor specifically: The ex vivo response was dominated by HLA-C-restricted CMV-specific TCR beta clonotypes, which also provided the single most frequent clonotype in two of eight donors. Cumulative frequency of public TCR beta family members discriminated carriers of CMV infection plus the relevant HLA type in this cohort and an independent roughly 330-donor cohort.

Relative to germline, V is missing 3 bases and J is missing 1 base, with 4 bases of the junction outside any gene match. CDR1 and CDR2, looked up from the germline V gene, are SQVTM and ANQGSEA. The CDR3 numbers 15 residues from cysteine through phenylalanine. The only DNA kept is the CDR3, 45 bases in frame from the first base. Sequencing was carried out with an Illumina HiSeq 1500. TCRdb trimmed the raw reads at Q25, called clones with MiXCR and kept productive beta chains. All rows with the same CDR3 protein become a single entry with the most common DNA and genes. The sample data list 900,000 to 950,000 distinct CDR3 sequences, and around a third of these were observed just once. The ten largest clonotypes hold around an eighth of the sample. The treatment or condition label here, explained by the study, means: in vitro stimulation with specific CMV peptide epitopes to enrich CMV-specific T cells.

This clonotype occurred a few times. This receptor's antigen is unknown. No quality values exist for individual bases; no much larger clone is one base distant. The sequence is built from TRBV29-1 and TRBJ1-1, and 11 bases in between align with TRBD1. The receptor was isolated from a human donor in good health (CMV status not recorded). Some clones in this sample may be carry-over from other donors' samples. The sample in question was cultured CD8+ T cells from PBMCs, obtained from culture after CMV antigen stimulation. For the CDR3, the sequence is CSVEDRGLRNTEAFF. The bases are TGCAGCGTTGAGGACAGGGGGCTTCGGAACACTGAAGCTTTCTTT.